Each of the 13 T cell receptor beta chains below was sequenced from the same sample in a study of T cell clusters in autoimmune cytopenias. TRB amplification used roughly 250 ng of peripheral blood genomic DNA. TRB was amplified by touch-down multiplex PCR, primer pools A and B combined. TCRdb reanalyzed the multiplex PCR reads, giving one entry per CDR3 protein sequence and no DNA. In total, the table holds roughly 5,000 distinct CDR3 sequences. These same data were also listed under a study on T cell repertoires in aging, cancer and after chemotherapy.

Sequencing used peripheral blood. The receptors here all came from a human donor in good health.

By frequency, this clonotype is medium-sized. The chain couples TRBV19 to TRBJ1-2; TCRdb lists TRBD1, though no DNA is available to test this call. CDR1 is LNHDA and CDR2 is SQIVND in the germline V gene (reference sequence). This CDR3 region has 13 residues. The CDR3 sequence is CASSRAGGFDYTF.

The V call is TRBV30, the J call TRBJ1-3. Germline values: CDR1 GTSNPN, CDR2 SVGIG (reference sequence). This CDR3 contains 15 residues. The CDR3 sequence: CAWSVQGNSGNTIYF.

The CDR3 loop reads CASSALRGRVYGYTF. V usage is TRBV28 and J usage is TRBJ1-2; as DNA is missing, the TRBD1 call by TCRdb cannot be tested. CDR1 and CDR2 from the germline V gene are MDHEN and SYDVKM. This CDR3 is built from 15 residues.

The chain carries TRBV20-1 and TRBJ1-1; lacking DNA, the TRBD1 call made by TCRdb goes unchecked. Germline CDR1 DFQATT, CDR2 SNEGSKA (reference sequence). The CDR3 length is 17 residues. CDR3 sequence: CSAYPGTGKGGNTEAFF.

The rearrangement uses TRBV5-3 and TRBJ2-5; TCRdb picks TRBD1, but there is no DNA to check that call. TRBV5-3 is sorted into the ORF group, with uncertain function. This CDR3 region has 13 residues. CDR3 loop: CARSTGHQETQYF.

The CDR3 is CASSPDGLAGYNEQFF. The chain uses TRBV2 and TRBJ2-1; TCRdb calls TRBD2, which cannot be checked without DNA. The CDR3 is made up of 16 amino acids. CDR1 is SNHLY and CDR2 is FYNNEI in the germline V gene.

Frequency places this clonotype as medium-sized. This chain links TRBV5-6 with TRBJ1-1; TCRdb lists TRBD1, though no DNA is available to test this call. Germline CDR1 is SGHDT and CDR2 is YYEEEE. The CDR3 sequence is 14 residues long. The chain's CDR3 is CASSLTGEAYEAFF.

This clonotype counts as medium-sized by frequency. The chain joins TRBV6-1 to TRBJ2-1; TCRdb gives TRBD1 as the D gene, but with no DNA this cannot be confirmed. Germline V gives CDR1 MNHNS, CDR2 SASEGT. The length of the CDR3 is 14 residues. CDR3: CASSTGSGPGEQFF.

By frequency, this clonotype is medium-sized. This chain joins TRBV30 and TRBJ2-3; TCRdb picks TRBD1, but there is no DNA to check that call. CDR1 GTSNPN and CDR2 SVGIG come from the germline V gene (reference sequence). CDR3 size: 14 residues. This chain's CDR3 is CASDRGRGTDTQYF.

V is TRBV6-2 or TRBV6-3 and J is TRBJ1-6; TCRdb gives TRBD1 as the D gene, but with no DNA this cannot be confirmed. CDR3 length: 16 residues. Germline assignment: CDR1 MNHEY and CDR2 SVGEGT. CDR3 region: CASSPQTGTVNSPLHF.

This chain connects TRBV5-1 to TRBJ2-5; as DNA is missing, the TRBD2 call by TCRdb cannot be tested. CDR1 SGHRS and CDR2 YFSETQ come from the germline V gene. The CDR3 totals 14 residues. The CDR3 sequence is CASSKSGPQETQYF.

By frequency, this clonotype registers medium-sized. The chain links TRBV27 to TRBJ2-6; TCRdb reports TRBD2, a call that lacks DNA to check it against. The germline CDR1 and CDR2 sequences are MNHEY and SMNVEV (reference sequence). The length of the CDR3 is 15 residues. CDR3 region: CASTTLGSGANVLTF.

Frequency places this clonotype as medium-sized. The V gene is TRBV12-3 or TRBV12-4, the J gene TRBJ2-1; TCRdb's D gene call, TRBD2, goes unchecked for lack of DNA. CDR3 length: 15 amino acids. The CDR3 protein is CASSLSAGESYEQFF.